These 4 T cell receptor beta chains share one sample of origin, sequenced in a study of T-cell reconstitution after alpha-beta-depleted transplantation in children. TCRbeta library construction was performed incorporating unique molecular identifiers. TCRdb independently ran MiXCR on the PCR reads; one entry per CDR3 protein. The table records approximately 91,000 distinct CDR3 sequences, roughly 8% of them present only once. Sequenced here: PBMCs from the stem cell graft donor, sampled from the stem cell graft. The receptors come from a human donor who donated a stem cell graft to a child with congenital amegakaryocytic thrombocytopenia.

This clonotype was found a few times. The chain is built from TRBV4-1 and TRBJ1-5; possible D gene TRBD1, 5 bases. The CDR3 sequence is 15 residues long. Trimming removed 0 bases at V and 2 bases at J, with 8 bases between. In germline, CDR1 is MGHRA, CDR2 YSYEKL. The CDR3 sequence is CASSQESRGNQPQHF. In nucleotides, the CDR3 is TGCGCCAGCAGCCAAGAAAGCAGGGGCAATCAGCCCCAGCATTTT.

The chain employs TRBV4-3 and TRBJ1-3, with 9 positions matching TRBD1. CDR3 size: 16 residues. Per germline, CDR1 LGHNA and CDR2 YSLEER. Losses at the gene ends were 2 bases for V and 2 bases for J; bases not matched to a gene: 4. CDR3 region: CASSQLTGGTGNTIYF. The CDR3 nucleotides are TGCGCCAGCAGCCAACTAACAGGGGGCACTGGAAACACCATATATTTT.

This clonotype was counted at least ten times. Written as DNA, the CDR3 is TGCGCCAGCAGGAAACAGGGGGTCGTCTACCAAGAGACCCAGTACTTC. Amino acids: CASRKQGVVYQETQYF. The genes are TRBV5-1 and TRBJ2-5, with 8 bases lining up with TRBD1. This CDR3 is 16 amino acids long. In germline, CDR1 is SGHRS, CDR2 YFSETQ. The V segment lost 5 bases and the J segment 0 bases; nucleotides outside the gene matches: 9.

This clonotype was picked up many times. This chain uses TRBV25-1 with TRBJ1-1; weak D call: TRBD1 (6 bases). This CDR3 has 15 amino acids. V was pared by 7 bases and J by 3 bases, with 18 bases between. Germline CDR1 MGHDK, CDR2 SYGVNS. The CDR3 here is CASTPRGRGHTEAFF. CDR3 nucleotide sequence: TGTGCCAGCACCCCACGGGGCAGGGGTCACACTGAAGCTTTCTTT.